This T cell receptor beta chain was identified in a study of T cell repertoires in cytomegalovirus infection. At the level of the study: Signatures in public TCR beta sequences pointed to both CMV infection and matching HLA type.

Broader study findings: The cumulative frequency of public TCR beta families distinguished individuals who carried CMV together with the relevant HLA. The study found HLA-C-restricted CMV-specific TCR beta clonotypes dominating the ex vivo response.

About this clonotype itself: Its antigen remains unidentified.

V shed 4 bases and J 0 bases; nucleotides not matched to a gene: 6. The CDR3 sequence is 16 residues long. Germline CDR1 and CDR2: SGHTA and FQGNSA. Each CDR3 protein gets one entry after TCRdb re-called the reads with MiXCR. The sample carries approximately 400,000 distinct CDR3 sequences, 25% to 40% recorded once. This chain uses TRBV7-2 with TRBJ2-3; the match to TRBD2 covers 8 bases. This sequence was found in a human donor in good health (CMV status not recorded). Some clones in this sample may be carry-over from other donors' samples. The sequencing input was PBMCs. CDR3 protein: CASSSTSGASTDTQYF. CDR3 nucleotide sequence: TGTGCCAGCAGCTCTACTAGCGGTGCTAGCACAGATACGCAGTATTTT.